The clone carrying this T cell receptor (beta chain) was counted a few times. The germline V gene has CDR1 DFQATT and CDR2 SNEGSKA (reference sequence). The CDR3 consists of 14 residues. V shed 4 bases and J shed 2 bases, with 12 bases lying between them. These data originate in a study of T-cell reconstitution after alpha-beta-depleted transplantation in children. Unique molecular identifiers were built into the TCRbeta library. TCRdb re-derived calls from the PCR reads in MiXCR, one entry per CDR3 protein. Of about 510,000 distinct CDR3 sequences detected, 9.5% to 12% appear once; the ten largest clones hold approximately 14%.

The rearrangement links TRBV20-1 to TRBJ2-1; D is perhaps TRBD1 or TRBD2 (7 bases each). The clonotype comes from a female patient aged 2-10 years who had a stem cell transplant for aplastic anemia, so the T cells may come from the graft donor. This material consisted of PBMCs, mostly from graft donor cells, taken 180 days after TCRalphabeta/CD19-depleted stem cell transplant. This CDR3 is CSATGGGAYNEQFF. For the CDR3, the DNA is TGCAGTGCTACAGGGGGAGGGGCCTACAATGAGCAGTTCTTC.